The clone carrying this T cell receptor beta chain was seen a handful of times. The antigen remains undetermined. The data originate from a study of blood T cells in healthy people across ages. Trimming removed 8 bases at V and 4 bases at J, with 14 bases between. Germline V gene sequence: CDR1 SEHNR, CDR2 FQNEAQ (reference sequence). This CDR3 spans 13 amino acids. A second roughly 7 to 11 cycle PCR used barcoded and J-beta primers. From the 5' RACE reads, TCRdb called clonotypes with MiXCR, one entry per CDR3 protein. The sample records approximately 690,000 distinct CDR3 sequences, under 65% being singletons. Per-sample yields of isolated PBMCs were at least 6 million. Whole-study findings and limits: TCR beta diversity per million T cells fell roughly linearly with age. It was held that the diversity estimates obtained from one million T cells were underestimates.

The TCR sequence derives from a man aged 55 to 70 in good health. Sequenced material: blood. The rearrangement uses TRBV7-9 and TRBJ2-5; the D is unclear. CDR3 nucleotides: TGTGCCAGCTCACCAGGCTTGGGAGAGACCCAGTACTTC. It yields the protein CASSPGLGETQYF.